Each of the 3 T cell receptor beta chains below was sequenced from the same sample in a study of T cells in Graves' hyperthyroidism and ophthalmopathy. The CDR3 regions of TCR beta were amplified from RNA transcripts. First-round RT-PCR targeting the TCR CDR3 was performed with the HTBI primer set. TCRdb reprocessed the multiplex PCR reads with MiXCR, giving one entry per CDR3 protein. This table has 480,000 or so distinct CDR3 sequences, approximately 48% appearing once. The sample taken for sequencing was peripheral blood or thyroid tissue (not recorded which). The source is an adult woman with Graves' disease, either hyperthyroidism or ophthalmopathy (not recorded which).

The sample holds many counts of this clonotype. This sequence joins TRBV20-1 and TRBJ1-1; D unresolved. Germline assignment: CDR1 DFQATT and CDR2 SNEGSKA (reference sequence). V lost 0 bases to trimming and J lost 0 bases, with 5 bases between them. CDR3 length equals 13 residues. The DNA of the CDR3 is TGCAGTGCTAGAGACTTCATGAACACTGAAGCTTTCTTT. Encoded protein: CSARDFMNTEAFF.

This clonotype was picked up many times. In DNA form, the CDR3 reads TGTGCCACCAGCCTCCCGACCAGGGTGAACGGCTACACCTTC. The encoded protein is CATSLPTRVNGYTF. The chain couples TRBV15 to TRBJ1-2, with D perhaps matching TRBD1 (5 bases). The V gene's germline CDR1 is LNHNV and CDR2 YYDKDF (reference sequence). Trimming took off 5 bases at V and 8 bases at J, with 18 bases between the two ends. The CDR3 has 14 amino acids.

This clonotype was counted at least ten times. J is TRBJ2-5 and V is TRBV5-1, with a tentative D call TRBD2 (5 bases). Germline CDR1 is SGHRS and CDR2 is YFSETQ. V lost 7 bases to trimming and J lost 5 bases, with 18 bases between them. The CDR3 is 14 residues long. CDR3 coding DNA: TGCGCCAGCGGCACGACGGACTGGGCTGAGACCCAGTACTTC. It codes for CASGTTDWAETQYF.